The 13 T cell receptor beta chains below were found in one sample sequenced in a study of a mutant IDH1 vaccine in newly diagnosed glioma. The time point: week 23, last vaccination. In every dose of vaccine, 300 ug of mutant IDH1 20-mer peptide was given alongside topical imiquimod. These receptors are not linked to any known antigen. Repertoires were generated with immunoSEQ multiplex PCR, while TCRdb's copy carries only in-frame clones and drops some. Here the sample spans roughly 40,000 clones, around 93% being singletons. Sample: PBMCs, taken from a glioma patient whose treatment included an IDH1 peptide vaccine. These receptors were taken from a man in his fifties with glioma.

The DNA of the CDR3 is TGTGCCAGCAGTTCCATAGGAAACACCATATATTTT. It codes for CASSSIGNTIYF. The chain couples TRBV6-5 to TRBJ1-3, with D unclear. Trimming cost V 4 bases and J 4 bases, with 5 bases left between them. The CDR3 loop spans 12 amino acids. Germline V CDR1 and CDR2: MNHEY, SVGAGI.

The rearrangement joins TRBV2 to TRBJ2-1; TRBD2 aligns across 11 bases. V lost 3 bases to trimming and J lost 8 bases; unmatched junction nucleotides: 6. CDR1 SNHLY and CDR2 FYNNEI come from the germline V gene. This CDR3 spans 15 amino acids. The CDR3 reads CASSDETSGVYEQFF. CDR3 DNA sequence: TGTGCCAGCAGTGACGAGACTAGCGGGGTGTATGAGCAGTTCTTC.

The rearrangement uses TRBV4-3 and TRBJ1-2; maybe TRBD1 (5 bases). The germline V gene encodes CDR1 LGHNA and CDR2 YSLEER. The CDR3 length is 14 residues. V gave up 0 bases and J gave up 4 bases, with 9 bases separating them. DNA of the CDR3: TGCGCCAGCAGCCAAGACAGGGTTACCTATGGCTACACCTTC. Amino acid sequence: CASSQDRVTYGYTF.

The V and J genes are TRBV25-1 and TRBJ2-5; 10 bases are a match to TRBD1. This CDR3 spans 17 amino acids. Germline CDR1 and CDR2: MGHDK and SYGVNS. The V segment lost 2 bases and the J segment 5 bases; nucleotides outside the gene matches: 11. The CDR3 protein is CASSEGGTTGGRETQYF. The DNA for the CDR3 is TGTGCCAGCAGTGAAGGGGGAACGACAGGGGGCAGGGAGACCCAGTACTTC.

This clone was seen a single time. This chain uses TRBV29-1 with TRBJ2-3, with 7 nucleotides matching TRBD1. Per germline, CDR1 SQVTM and CDR2 ANQGSEA. The CDR3 contains 15 residues. Unmatched junction bases numbered 11, after V lost 4 bases and J lost 4 bases. The CDR3 spells CSVGMDRTFSDTQYF. The CDR3 DNA reads as TGCAGCGTTGGGATGGACAGGACCTTTTCAGATACGCAGTATTTT.

The V and J genes are TRBV5-6 and TRBJ2-2; a possible D gene is TRBD1 (6 bases). Per germline, CDR1 SGHDT and CDR2 YYEEEE. The CDR3 is made up of 15 amino acids. V lost 2 bases to trimming and J lost 4 bases, with 12 bases between them. The chain's CDR3 is CASSFSGTSTGELFF. The CDR3, as DNA: TGTGCCAGCAGCTTTTCAGGGACAAGCACCGGGGAGCTGTTTTTT.

The gene calls are TRBV6-5 and TRBJ2-5; TRBD1 matches 7 bases. TRBJ2-7 matches the DNA end more closely, so the J call is doubtful. The CDR3 contains 13 residues. Germline-derived CDR1 and CDR2 are MNHEY and SVGAGI. The DNA for the CDR3 is TGTGCCAGCAGACGGGACAGCCCCTACGAGCAGTACTTC. This codes for CASRRDSPYEQYF.

The chain couples TRBV5-8 to TRBJ2-3; no definite D call. This CDR3 is built from 13 residues. Trimming stripped 1 base from V and 4 bases from J, with 7 bases between. Germline lookup yields CDR1 SGHTS and CDR2 YDEGEE. The CDR3 loop reads CASSLWNADTQYF. The CDR3 region has the DNA TGTGCCAGCAGCTTGTGGAACGCAGATACGCAGTATTTT.

This chain links TRBV10-3 with TRBJ1-1; D uncertain. Germline-derived CDR1 and CDR2 are ENHRY and SYGVKD. CDR3 length: 13 residues. Deletions cut 6 bases from V and 3 bases from J, with 11 bases between. CDR3 in amino acids: CAIRGPRDTEAFF. Written as DNA, the CDR3 is TGTGCCATCAGGGGCCCGAGGGACACTGAAGCTTTCTTT.

V is TRBV9 and J is TRBJ2-4; D is possibly TRBD1 (6 bases). This CDR3 is 16 amino acids long. Deletions cut 0 bases from V and 4 bases from J, with 14 bases between. Germline-derived CDR1 and CDR2 are SGDLS and YYNGEE. CDR3 in DNA: TGTGCCAGCAGCGTAGCTGGCGACGGACAGAAAAACATTCAGTACTTC. Translation: CASSVAGDGQKNIQYF.

The chain employs TRBV6-1 and TRBJ1-4, with 7 bases lining up with TRBD1. CDR1 and CDR2 from the germline V gene are MNHNS and SASEGT. CDR3 length: 15 amino acids. Trimming cost V 0 bases and J 8 bases; bases outside gene matches: 6. CDR3 protein: CASSEARGSAEKLFF. The CDR3 bases are TGTGCCAGCAGTGAAGCCAGGGGGTCTGCGGAAAAACTGTTTTTT.

V usage is TRBV5-4 and J usage is TRBJ2-2; 9 bases line up with TRBD2. This CDR3 has 16 amino acids. The germline gives CDR1 SGHNT, CDR2 YYREEE (reference sequence). V lost 5 bases and J lost 3; bases outside the gene matches: 8. The CDR3 protein is CASSPWLAGDTGELFF. CDR3 in DNA: TGTGCCAGCAGTCCGTGGTTAGCGGGGGACACCGGGGAGCTGTTTTTT.

CDR3 in amino acids: CSADSGGTSRTDTQYF. The CDR3 DNA reads TGCAGCGCCGATAGCGGGGGGACCTCCCGCACAGATACGCAGTATTTT. The chain recombines TRBV29-1 with TRBJ2-3; the match to TRBD2 covers 10 bases. Germline loops: CDR1 SQVTM, CDR2 ANQGSEA. The length of the CDR3 is 16 residues. Losses at the gene ends were 7 bases for V and 1 base for J; bases not matched to a gene: 11.